These T cell receptor beta chains were read from a single sample in a study of blood T cell repertoires in COVID-19. Sequencing was performed with immunoSEQ multiplex PCR; in TCRdb, only in-frame clones are kept and a portion is missing. The table has 200,000 to 300,000 clones, roughly 89% seen once. Sequenced sample: PBMCs or T cells enriched from blood (not recorded which). The receptor source for this set is a man in his forties or fifties who had recovered from COVID-19. The CDR3 runs from the conserved cysteine through the conserved F or W. D genes are given only for firm matches. Only part of the rows carry a size: once, few, many, or a class if the clone is expanded.

.	TRBV5-1	TRBJ2-3	.	TGCGCCAGCAGCTGGGGAGTCGGGGGAAGCACAGATACGCAGTATTTT	CASSWGVGGSTDTQYF
.	TRBV5-1	TRBJ2-3	TRBD2	TGCGCCAGCAGCTCGGGAAGCGGGAGTACCACAGATACGCAGTATTTT	CASSSGSGSTTDTQYF
once	TRBV19	TRBJ1-6	TRBD1	TGTGCCACCAACAAGGACAGGAGCTCCTATAATTCACCCCTCCACTTT	CATNKDRSSYNSPLHF
.	TRBV12-3/TRBV12-4	TRBJ2-1	.	TGTGCCAGCAGTTTACCCGAAGGGGAAGAGCAGTTCTTC	CASSLPEGEEQFF
.	TRBV19	TRBJ2-7	.	TGTGCCAGTAGTGATCCTCTGCGGGGCTCCTACGAGCAGTACTTC	CASSDPLRGSYEQYF
.	TRBV5-3	TRBJ2-1	TRBD2	TGTGCCAGAAGCTTTGCCTCATCGGGGGAGGGCCAGAGCCAATACAATGAGCAGTTCTTC	CARSFASSGEGQSQYNEQFF
.	TRBV4-1	TRBJ2-7	TRBD2	TGCGCCAGCAGCCCAGACGGGGGGGGCGTCTCCTACGAGCAGTACTTC	CASSPDGGGVSYEQYF
.	TRBV27	TRBJ2-7	TRBD1	TGTGCCAGCAGTAAACGAACGACAGGGGGCCTCCCCTACGAGCAGTACTTC	CASSKRTTGGLPYEQYF
.	TRBV19	TRBJ2-5	TRBD1	TGTGCCAGTAGTGCCCCCCGGGACAGGGGGCAATCAGAGACCCAGTACTTC	CASSAPRDRGQSETQYF
once	TRBV4-2	TRBJ1-1	.	TGTGCCAGCAGCCAGCGGGGGGATGCGCACACTGAAGCTTTCTTT	CASSQRGDAHTEAFF
.	TRBV2	TRBJ2-7	TRBD2	TGTGCCAGCAGTGAATCCGGGACTAGCGGGATCTACGAGCAGTACTTC	CASSESGTSGIYEQYF
.	TRBV3-1/TRBV3-2	TRBJ2-1	TRBD1	TGTGCCAGCAAGCAGGCCGGGACAGGGGTTAATGAGCAGTTCTTC	CASKQAGTGVNEQFF
once	TRBV5-1	TRBJ2-7	.	TGCGCCAGCAGCCAAACCTTCAAGGACAGAATCTACGAGCAGTACTTC	CASSQTFKDRIYEQYF
.	TRBV6-1	TRBJ2-7	.	TGTGCCAGCAGTGACAGGGTTTCCTACGAGCAGTACTTC	CASSDRVSYEQYF
.	TRBV5-6	TRBJ1-5	.	TGTGCCAGCAGCTCGGGGGGGCAGCCCCAGCATTTT	CASSSGGQPQHF
.	TRBV7-2	TRBJ1-2	.	TGTGCCAGCGGATCGGGTGAAGGAAACTATGGCTACACCTTC	CASGSGEGNYGYTF
.	TRBV11-2	TRBJ1-1	.	TGTGCCAGCAGCTTGAGGGCGTCTGAAGCTTTCTTT	CASSLRASEAFF
once	TRBV7-2	TRBJ2-3	TRBD2	TGTGCCAGCAGCTTACGCCTAGCGGGGGGGTCTAGCACAGATACGCAGTATTTT	CASSLRLAGGSSTDTQYF
.	TRBV9	TRBJ2-1	TRBD2	TGTGCCAGCAGCGTAGGGGCGGGAGGCGGCAATGAGCAGTTCTTC	CASSVGAGGGNEQFF
.	TRBV29-1	TRBJ2-7	.	TGCAGCGTTATGACAGGCAATACCTACGAGCAGTACTTC	CSVMTGNTYEQYF
.	TRBV5-8	TRBJ1-2	.	TGTGCCAGCAACCCCTTCAGATATGGCTACACCTTC	CASNPFRYGYTF
.	TRBV12-5	TRBJ2-7	.	TGTGCTAGTGGTTTGGAGACTAGATCATTTGACTACGAGCAGTACTTC	CASGLETRSFDYEQYF